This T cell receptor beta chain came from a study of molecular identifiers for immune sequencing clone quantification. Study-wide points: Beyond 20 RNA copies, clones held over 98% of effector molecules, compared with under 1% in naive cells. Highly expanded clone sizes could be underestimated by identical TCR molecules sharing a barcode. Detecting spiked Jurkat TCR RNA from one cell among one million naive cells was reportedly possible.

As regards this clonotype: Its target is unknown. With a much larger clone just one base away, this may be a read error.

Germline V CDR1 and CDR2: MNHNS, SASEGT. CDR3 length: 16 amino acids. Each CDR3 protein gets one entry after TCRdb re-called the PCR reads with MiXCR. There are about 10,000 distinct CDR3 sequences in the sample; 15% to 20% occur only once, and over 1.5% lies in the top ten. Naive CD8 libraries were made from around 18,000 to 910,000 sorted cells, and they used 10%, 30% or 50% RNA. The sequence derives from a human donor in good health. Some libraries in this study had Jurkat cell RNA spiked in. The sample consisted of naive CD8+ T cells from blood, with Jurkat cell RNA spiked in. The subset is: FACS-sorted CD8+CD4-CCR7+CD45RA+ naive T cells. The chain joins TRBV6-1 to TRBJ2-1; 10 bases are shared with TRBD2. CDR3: CASTKGLAGAYNKQFF. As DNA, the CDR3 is TGTGCCAGCACCAAGGGGCTAGCGGGAGCCTACAATAAGCAGTTCTTC.